This T cell receptor (beta chain) comes out of a study of blood T cells in healthy people across ages. Findings and limits, study-wide: Nothing was known about donor CMV status, and this possibly confounded expanded clonotype changes. Investigators viewed diversity estimates from one million T cells as underestimates, the study reported. Naive T cell percentage by flow cytometry tracked strongly with beta diversity. Higher diversity, along with more naive CD4+ cells, distinguished long-lived donors from aged donors.

This clonotype was recorded a few times. Its antigen is still unknown. With 0 bases clipped from V and 3 bases from J, the junction kept 4 bases outside the gene matches. This CDR3 is 15 amino acids long. Germline loops: CDR1 DFQATT, CDR2 SNEGSKA (reference sequence). Alongside a J-beta primer mix, a sample-barcoded 5' primer served in a second PCR lasting about 7 to 12 cycles. TCRdb reprocessed the 5' RACE reads with MiXCR, giving one entry per CDR3 protein. The profile shows approximately 810,000 distinct CDR3 sequences, about 37% of them singletons. This clonotype was obtained from a man aged 18 to 35 in good health. The chain recombines TRBV20-1 with TRBJ2-2; TRBD1 matches at 7 bases. The sample consisted of blood. The CDR3 sequence is CSARDLDRDTGELFF. The CDR3 DNA is TGCAGTGCTAGAGATCTCGACAGGGACACCGGGGAGCTGTTTTTT.